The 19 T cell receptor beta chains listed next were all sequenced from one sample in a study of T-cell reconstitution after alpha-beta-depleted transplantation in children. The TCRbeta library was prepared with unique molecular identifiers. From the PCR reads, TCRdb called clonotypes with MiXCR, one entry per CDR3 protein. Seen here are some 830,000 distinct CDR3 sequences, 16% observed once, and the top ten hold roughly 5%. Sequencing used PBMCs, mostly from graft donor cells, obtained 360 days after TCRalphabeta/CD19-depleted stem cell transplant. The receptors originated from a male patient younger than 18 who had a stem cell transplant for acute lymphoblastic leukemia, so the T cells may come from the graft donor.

The CDR3 loop reads CASSVEVGGNGYTF. The CDR3 nucleotides read TGTGCCAGCAGCGTAGAGGTTGGAGGGAATGGCTACACCTTC. The gene calls are TRBV9 and TRBJ1-2; D unresolved. In germline, CDR1 is SGDLS, CDR2 YYNGEE. The CDR3 runs 14 residues. Trimming left V 0 bases short and J 6 bases short, with 12 bases between.

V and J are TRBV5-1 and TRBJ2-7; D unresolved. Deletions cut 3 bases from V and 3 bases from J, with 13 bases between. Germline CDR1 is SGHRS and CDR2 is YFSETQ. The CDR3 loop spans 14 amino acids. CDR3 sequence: CASSSSSRNYEQYF. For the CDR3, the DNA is TGCGCCAGCAGCTCCTCTTCTAGGAACTACGAGCAGTACTTC.

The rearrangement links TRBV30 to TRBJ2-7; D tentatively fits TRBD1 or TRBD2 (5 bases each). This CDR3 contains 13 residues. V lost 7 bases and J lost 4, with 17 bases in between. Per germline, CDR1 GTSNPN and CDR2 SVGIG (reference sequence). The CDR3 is CAYTGPRTYEQYF. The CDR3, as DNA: TGTGCCTATACGGGACCGAGGACGTACGAGCAGTACTTC.

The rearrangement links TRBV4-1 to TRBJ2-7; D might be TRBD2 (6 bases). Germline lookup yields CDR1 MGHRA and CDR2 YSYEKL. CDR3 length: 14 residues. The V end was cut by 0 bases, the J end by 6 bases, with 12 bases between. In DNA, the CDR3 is TGCGCCAGCAGCCAAGATGAGGGACTGCTCGAGCAGTACTTC. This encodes CASSQDEGLLEQYF.

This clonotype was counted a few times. The CDR3 protein is CASTPQGRGTNTEAFF. The CDR3 DNA is TGTGCCAGCACCCCACAGGGCAGGGGGACGAACACTGAAGCTTTCTTT. The rearrangement joins TRBV11-2 to TRBJ1-1; 7 bases are shared with TRBD1. The CDR3 has 16 amino acids. Germline CDR1 reads SGHAT; CDR2 reads FQNNGV. The V and J ends lost 7 bases and 1 base, in that order; junction bases with no gene match: 12.

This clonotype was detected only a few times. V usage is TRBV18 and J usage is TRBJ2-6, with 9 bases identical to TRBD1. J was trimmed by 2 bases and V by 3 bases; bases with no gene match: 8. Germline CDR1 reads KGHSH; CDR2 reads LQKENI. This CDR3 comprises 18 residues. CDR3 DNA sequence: TGTGCCAGCTCACCTCTATGGGGACAGGGCACTGGGGCCAACGTCCTGACTTTC. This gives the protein CASSPLWGQGTGANVLTF.

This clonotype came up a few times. Here the CDR3 reads CATSDGQTAYYGYTF. The CDR3 DNA follows: TGTGCCACCAGTGATGGACAGACGGCCTACTATGGCTACACCTTC. This chain joins TRBV24-1 and TRBJ1-2, with D maybe TRBD1 (6 bases). The length of the CDR3 is 15 residues. V was pared by 3 bases and J by 3 bases, with 13 bases between. Germline V gene lookup returns CDR1 KGHDR and CDR2 SFDVKD.

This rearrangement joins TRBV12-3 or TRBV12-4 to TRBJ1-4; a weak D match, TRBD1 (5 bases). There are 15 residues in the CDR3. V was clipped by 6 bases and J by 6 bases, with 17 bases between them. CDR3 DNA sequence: TGTGCCAGCAGATTACACCAGGGAAGACATGAAAAACTGTTTTTT. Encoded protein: CASRLHQGRHEKLFF.

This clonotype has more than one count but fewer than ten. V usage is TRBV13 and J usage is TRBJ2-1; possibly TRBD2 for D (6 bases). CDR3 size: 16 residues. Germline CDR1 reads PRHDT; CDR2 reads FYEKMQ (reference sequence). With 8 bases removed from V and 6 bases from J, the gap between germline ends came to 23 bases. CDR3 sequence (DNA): TGTGCCAGCCACATTCCGGGAGTCGGGAGAGTCAATGAGCAGTTCTTC. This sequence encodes CASHIPGVGRVNEQFF.

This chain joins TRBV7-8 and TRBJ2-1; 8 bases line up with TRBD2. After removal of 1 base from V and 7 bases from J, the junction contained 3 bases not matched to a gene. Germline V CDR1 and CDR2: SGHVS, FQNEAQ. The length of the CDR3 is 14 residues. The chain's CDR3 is CASSLERGRNEQFF. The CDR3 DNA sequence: TGTGCCAGCAGCTTAGAGCGGGGGAGGAATGAGCAGTTCTTC.

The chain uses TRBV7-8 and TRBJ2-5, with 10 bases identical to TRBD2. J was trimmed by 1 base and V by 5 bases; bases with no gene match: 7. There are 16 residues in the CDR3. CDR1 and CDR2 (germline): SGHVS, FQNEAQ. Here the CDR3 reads CASSTLAGGLQETQYF. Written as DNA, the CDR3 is TGTGCCAGCAGCACCTTAGCGGGGGGCCTCCAAGAGACCCAGTACTTC.

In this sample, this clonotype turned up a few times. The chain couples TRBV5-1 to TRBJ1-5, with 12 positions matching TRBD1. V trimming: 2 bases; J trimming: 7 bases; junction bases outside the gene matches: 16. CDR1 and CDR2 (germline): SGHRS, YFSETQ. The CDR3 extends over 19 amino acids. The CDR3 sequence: CASSLYPRGTGGAEQPQHF. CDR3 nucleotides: TGCGCCAGCAGCTTATATCCCCGCGGGACAGGGGGCGCAGAACAGCCCCAGCATTTT.

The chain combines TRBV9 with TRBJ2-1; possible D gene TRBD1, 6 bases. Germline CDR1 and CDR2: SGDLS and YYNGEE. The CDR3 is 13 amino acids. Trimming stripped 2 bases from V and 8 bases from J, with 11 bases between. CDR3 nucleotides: TGTGCCAGCAGCGTTCAGGGGTCCCATGAGCAGTTCTTC. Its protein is CASSVQGSHEQFF.

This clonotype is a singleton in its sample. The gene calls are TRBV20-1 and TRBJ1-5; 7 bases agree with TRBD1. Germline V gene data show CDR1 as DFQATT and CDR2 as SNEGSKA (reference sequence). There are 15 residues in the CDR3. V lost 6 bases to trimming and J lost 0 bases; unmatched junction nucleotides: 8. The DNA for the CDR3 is TGCAGTGCGCGTAGACAGGGTGCTAGCAATCAGCCCCAGCATTTT. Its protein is CSARRQGASNQPQHF.

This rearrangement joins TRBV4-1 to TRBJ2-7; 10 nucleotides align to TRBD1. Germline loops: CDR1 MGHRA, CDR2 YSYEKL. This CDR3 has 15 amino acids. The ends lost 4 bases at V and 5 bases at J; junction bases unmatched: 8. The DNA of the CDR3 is TGCGCCAGCAGCCGGACGGGACAGGGGTGGAACGAGCAGTACTTC. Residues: CASSRTGQGWNEQYF.

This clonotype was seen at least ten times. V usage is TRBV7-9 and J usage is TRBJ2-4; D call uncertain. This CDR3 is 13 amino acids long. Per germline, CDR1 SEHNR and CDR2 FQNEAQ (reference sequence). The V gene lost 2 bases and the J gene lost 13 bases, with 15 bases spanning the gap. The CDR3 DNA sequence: TGTGCCAGCAGCTTACGCCGTGACTCCTTCCAGTACTTC. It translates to CASSLRRDSFQYF.

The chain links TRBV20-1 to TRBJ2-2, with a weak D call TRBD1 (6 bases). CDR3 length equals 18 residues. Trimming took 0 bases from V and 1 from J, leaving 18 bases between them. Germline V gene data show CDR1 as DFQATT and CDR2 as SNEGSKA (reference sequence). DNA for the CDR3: TGCAGTGCTAGAGATTTAGGGCCTGGGACACTGAACACCGGGGAGCTGTTTTTT. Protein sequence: CSARDLGPGTLNTGELFF.

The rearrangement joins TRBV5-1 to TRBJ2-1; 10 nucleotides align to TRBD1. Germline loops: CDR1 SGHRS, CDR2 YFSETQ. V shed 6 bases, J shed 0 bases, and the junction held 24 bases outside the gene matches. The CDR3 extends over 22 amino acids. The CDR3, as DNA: TGCGCCAGCAATATCTGGGACAGGGGCCGTCAAACTACGATTTTCTCCTACAATGAGCAGTTCTTC. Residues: CASNIWDRGRQTTIFSYNEQFF.

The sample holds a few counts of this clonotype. The CDR3 is CASSITGVPGELFF. The CDR3 coding sequence is TGTGCCAGCAGCATTACAGGGGTCCCCGGGGAGCTGTTTTTT. The rearrangement links TRBV7-9 to TRBJ2-2; 7 bases are shared with TRBD1. Trimming took 5 bases from V and 6 from J; bases not matched to a gene: 6. The length of the CDR3 is 14 residues. Germline loops: CDR1 SEHNR, CDR2 FQNEAQ (reference sequence).